Listed here are 21 T cell receptor beta chains from one sample, sequenced in a study of blood T cells in healthy people across ages. Using a J-beta primer mix together with a sample-barcoded 5' primer, a second PCR was run for about 6 to 12 cycles. TCRdb analysed the 5' RACE reads with MiXCR anew, one entry per CDR3 protein. The sample holds some 730,000 distinct CDR3 sequences, 22% seen once. Sequencing was carried out using blood. These receptors originate from a man between 70 and 80 years old in good health.

The chain is built from TRBV12-3 or TRBV12-4 and TRBJ2-2; TRBD2 matches 11 bases. The length of the CDR3 is 16 residues. The V gene end was trimmed by 7 bases and the J gene end by 6 bases; junction bases not matched to a gene: 10. CDR3 loop: CASTQLAGGWAGELFF. The CDR3 DNA is TGTGCCAGCACCCAGCTAGCGGGGGGCTGGGCCGGGGAGCTGTTTTTT.

The J gene is TRBJ2-1, the V gene TRBV5-1; 7 bases line up with TRBD2. The length of the CDR3 is 17 residues. V lost 0 bases and J lost 9; bases outside the gene matches: 15. From germline, CDR1 is SGHRS and CDR2 YFSETQ. CDR3 sequence: CASSLGTAGIPFGEQFF. The CDR3 DNA reads TGCGCCAGCAGCTTGGGAACAGCGGGAATACCCTTCGGTGAGCAGTTCTTC. The full variable domain, rest sourced from reference TRBV5-1 and TRBJ2-1, is KAGVTQTPRYLIKTRGQQVTLSCSPISGHRSVSWYQQTPGQGLQFLFEYFSETQRNKGNFPGRFSGRQFSNSRSEMNVSTLELGDSALYLCASSLGTAGIPFGEQFFGPGTRLTVL.

This clonotype was picked up a small number of times. The genes are TRBV4-1 and TRBJ2-3; D remains unclear. The V gene lost 0 bases and the J gene lost 1 base, with 11 bases spanning the gap. Germline loops: CDR1 MGHRA, CDR2 YSYEKL. This CDR3 comprises 16 residues. The CDR3 here is CASSQDATGRTDTQYF. Written as DNA, the CDR3 is TGCGCCAGCAGCCAAGATGCGACCGGGCGCACAGATACGCAGTATTTT.

V usage is TRBV6-2 or TRBV6-3 and J usage is TRBJ2-7, with a possible D match to TRBD2 (6 bases). The CDR3 is 15 residues long. The germline V and J ends were trimmed by 2 bases and 3 bases, with 14 bases remaining between them. Germline V gene data show CDR1 as MNHEY and CDR2 as SVGEGT. The CDR3 region is CASSYGGMGGYEQYV. In DNA form, the CDR3 reads TGTGCCAGCAGTTACGGGGGTATGGGAGGCTACGAGCAGTACGTC.

In its sample, this clonotype was seen many times. V gene TRBV12-3 or TRBV12-4 combines with J gene TRBJ2-5; 8 bases are shared with TRBD2. The CDR3 contains 15 residues. Losses at the gene ends were 3 bases for V and 3 bases for J; bases not matched to a gene: 6. The CDR3, as DNA: TGTGCCAGCAGTTTGAGTGGTAGCGGGGAAGAGACCCAGTACTTC. Translating gives CASSLSGSGEETQYF.

This chain uses TRBV9 with TRBJ1-1; no clear D. There are 14 residues in the CDR3. V was clipped by 0 bases and J by 0 bases, with 6 bases between them. CDR1 SGDLS and CDR2 YYNGEE come from the germline V gene. The CDR3 bases are TGTGCCAGCAGCGTAGGGACGGTGAACACTGAAGCTTTCTTT. Encoded protein: CASSVGTVNTEAFF.

The sample holds a few counts of this clonotype. The V call is TRBV13, the J call TRBJ1-2; perhaps TRBD1 as D (6 bases). Trimming took 1 base from V and 0 from J, leaving 9 bases between them. The CDR3 loop spans 15 amino acids. CDR1 and CDR2 from the germline V gene are PRHDT and FYEKMQ (reference sequence). The CDR3: CASSLEQGTNYGYTF. The CDR3 nucleotides are TGTGCCAGCAGCTTAGAGCAGGGGACTAACTATGGCTACACCTTC.

V and J are TRBV7-2 and TRBJ2-6; possibly TRBD2 for D (5 bases). V lost 2 bases and J 2 bases, leaving 10 bases between the germline ends. The CDR3 spans 16 residues. Per the germline V gene, CDR1 is SGHTA and CDR2 is FQGNSA. The CDR3 reads CASSLIEGAGANVLTF. The CDR3 nucleotides are TGTGCCAGCAGCTTAATCGAGGGAGCTGGGGCCAACGTCCTGACTTTC.

This clonotype was observed a few times. The chain's CDR3 is CSASQRGKSGANVLTF. CDR3 nucleotides: TGCAGTGCTAGTCAGCGGGGGAAATCTGGGGCCAACGTCCTGACTTTC. This chain joins TRBV20-1 and TRBJ2-6; 8 bases are a match to TRBD2. Trimming took 3 bases from V and 1 from J; bases not matched to a gene: 5. This CDR3 has 16 amino acids. Germline V gene lookup returns CDR1 DFQATT and CDR2 SNEGSKA (reference sequence).

This chain links TRBV12-3 or TRBV12-4 with TRBJ1-2, with D perhaps TRBD1 (6 bases). CDR3 size: 15 residues. Trimming stripped 1 base from V and 7 bases from J, with 16 bases between. CDR3 coding DNA: TGTGCCAGCAGTTTAGACACGGGGGGCCGACGTGGCTACACCTTC. It specifies CASSLDTGGRRGYTF.

This clonotype was observed a handful of times. V and J are TRBV5-1 and TRBJ1-3; D remains unclear. Germline CDR1 is SGHRS and CDR2 is YFSETQ. Trimming shortened V by 0 bases and J by 7 bases, and 8 bases separated the two germline ends. CDR3 length equals 13 residues. CDR3 sequence reads: CASSLDTVNTIYF. DNA for the CDR3: TGCGCCAGCAGCTTGGACACAGTCAACACCATATATTTT. The full variable domain, completed using reference TRBV5-1 and TRBJ1-3, is KAGVTQTPRYLIKTRGQQVTLSCSPISGHRSVSWYQQTPGQGLQFLFEYFSETQRNKGNFPGRFSGRQFSNSRSEMNVSTLELGDSALYLCASSLDTVNTIYFGEGSWLTVV.

The chain uses TRBV20-1 and TRBJ1-2, with D tentatively TRBD1 (5 bases). Trimming removed 0 bases at V and 3 bases at J, with 17 bases between. The CDR3 is made up of 16 amino acids. The germline gives CDR1 DFQATT, CDR2 SNEGSKA (reference sequence). The CDR3 DNA follows: TGCAGTGCTAGAGACACGGGGGGACCCATGGACTATGGCTACACCTTC. Amino acid sequence: CSARDTGGPMDYGYTF.

This clonotype was observed a single time. The J gene is TRBJ2-3, the V gene TRBV12-3 or TRBV12-4, with 10 bases identical to TRBD2. V shed 3 bases, J shed 2 bases, and the junction held 5 bases outside the gene matches. This CDR3 has 16 amino acids. The chain's CDR3 is CASSFILAGNTDTQYF. The CDR3 nucleotides read TGTGCCAGCAGTTTCATACTAGCGGGGAACACAGATACGCAGTATTTT.

The chain couples TRBV28 to TRBJ1-6; no clear D. CDR1 and CDR2 (germline): MDHEN, SYDVKM. This CDR3 spans 14 amino acids. V was pared by 2 bases and J by 10 bases, with 12 bases between. Written as DNA, the CDR3 is TGTGCCAGCAGTTTAGGAGGCCCCCGCTCACCCCTCCACTTT. This gives the protein CASSLGGPRSPLHF.

The CDR3 protein is CASREARFGNYGYTF. CDR3 coding DNA: TGTGCCAGCAGAGAGGCAAGGTTTGGTAACTATGGCTACACCTTC. The chain couples TRBV4-2 to TRBJ1-2; D remains ambiguous. From germline, CDR1 is LGHNA and CDR2 YNFKEQ. V dropped 6 bases and J dropped 1 base, with 15 bases sitting between them. The CDR3 is 15 amino acids.

This clonotype was counted ten times or more. The chain couples TRBV5-8 to TRBJ2-5, with D hard to call. The germline V and J ends were trimmed by 1 base and 1 base, with 8 bases remaining between them. This CDR3 is built from 14 residues. Germline loops: CDR1 SGHTS, CDR2 YDEGEE. The CDR3 sequence: CASSLFPSQETQYF. CDR3 in DNA: TGTGCCAGCAGCTTGTTCCCCAGCCAAGAGACCCAGTACTTC.

The gene calls are TRBV7-7 and TRBJ2-3, with D hard to call. Between the trimmed V and J ends, which lost 1 base and 1 base, there was a span of 6 bases. This CDR3 region has 14 residues. Germline-derived CDR1 and CDR2 are SSHAT and FNYEAQ (reference sequence). The CDR3 spells CASSLDTGTDTQYF. CDR3 DNA sequence: TGTGCCAGCAGCTTAGATACCGGCACAGATACGCAGTATTTT.

This clonotype occurred once. This chain uses TRBV12-3 or TRBV12-4 with TRBJ2-3; 11 bases are a match to TRBD1. CDR3 size: 15 residues. V trimming: 5 bases; J trimming: 4 bases; junction bases outside the gene matches: 5. Here the CDR3 reads CASSTRTGGADTQYF. Here the CDR3 DNA reads TGTGCCAGCAGTACTCGGACAGGGGGCGCAGATACGCAGTATTTT.

The chain links TRBV12-3 or TRBV12-4 to TRBJ1-1, with TRBD1 matching 7 bases. J lost 5 bases, V lost 8 bases, and 8 bases had no gene match. The CDR3 is made up of 13 amino acids. The CDR3 DNA sequence: TGTGCCAGCTACAGGGGTTTGATTACTGAAGCTTTCTTT. Its translation is CASYRGLITEAFF.

Worth noting for this clonotype: Germline is not matched at one junction end, which may reflect a read error. V is TRBV29-1 and J is TRBJ2-7; D might be TRBD1 or TRBD2, each matching 6 bases. Germline-derived CDR1 and CDR2 are SQVTM and ANQGSEA. The CDR3 covers 10 residues. The CDR3 nucleotides read TGCAGCGTTGATGAGGGGGGCCTGGTCTTC. This encodes CSVDEGGLVF.

The chain links TRBV20-1 to TRBJ1-5; D is possibly TRBD1 (5 bases). Trimming took 3 bases from V and 2 from J, leaving 14 bases between them. There are 15 residues in the CDR3. The germline CDR1 and CDR2 sequences are DFQATT and SNEGSKA (reference sequence). This CDR3 reads CSASGTGRGNQPQHF. The CDR3 DNA reads TGCAGTGCTAGTGGGACGGGCAGGGGCAATCAGCCCCAGCATTTT.